The 30 T cell receptor beta chains below all came from one sample that was sequenced in a study of control samples from healthy donors and cancer patients. Measured with immunoSEQ multiplex PCR; TCRdb has only the in-frame clones, and not every one. The sample carries 130,000 or so clones, about 90% recorded once. Sequences were obtained from PBMCs. These TCRs come from a man aged 45-65 years with head and neck cancer.

The gene calls are TRBV19 and TRBJ2-1; 8 bases map to TRBD2. The CDR3 extends over 17 amino acids. V shed 3 bases and J 2 bases; nucleotides not matched to a gene: 9. Germline CDR1 and CDR2: LNHDA and SQIVND (reference sequence). Here the CDR3 DNA reads TGTGCCAGTAGTATTAGGGGGGCTAGCGGGCCCTACAATGAGCAGTTCTTC. Protein: CASSIRGASGPYNEQFF.

The rearrangement joins TRBV5-1 to TRBJ2-1; D uncertain. Trimming took off 3 bases at V and 8 bases at J, with 12 bases between the two ends. Germline assignment: CDR1 SGHRS and CDR2 YFSETQ. The CDR3 spans 13 residues. CDR3 nucleotide sequence: TGCGCCAGCAGCTCCCTCTTTAGGGATGAGCAGTTCTTC. Encoded protein: CASSSLFRDEQFF.

The V gene is TRBV5-6, the J gene TRBJ1-2; 11 positions match TRBD1. CDR1 is SGHDT and CDR2 is YYEEEE in the germline V gene. This CDR3 is 15 amino acids long. J gave up 7 bases and V 1 base, and 6 bases lay outside the gene matches. This chain's CDR3 is CASSLRGQGVRGYTF. Here the CDR3 DNA reads TGTGCCAGCAGCTTGAGGGGACAGGGGGTGCGTGGCTACACCTTC.

V is TRBV19 and J is TRBJ2-7; possibly TRBD1 for D (6 bases). CDR3 length: 13 amino acids. V shed 2 bases and J shed 6 bases, with 11 bases lying between them. Germline V gene lookup returns CDR1 LNHDA and CDR2 SQIVND (reference sequence). This CDR3 is CASSIQDSGEQYF. DNA of the CDR3: TGTGCCAGTAGTATACAGGACAGTGGCGAGCAGTACTTC.

V usage is TRBV19 and J usage is TRBJ2-7; TRBD2 aligns across 8 bases. The V gene's germline CDR1 is LNHDA and CDR2 SQIVND (reference sequence). The V and J ends lost 9 bases and 7 bases, in that order; junction bases with no gene match: 5. The CDR3 extends over 11 amino acids. For the CDR3, the DNA is TGTGCCAGCCGGGGGGGCTGGGAGCAGTACTTC. Its translation is CASRGGWEQYF.

This clone was picked up one time. J is TRBJ2-7 and V is TRBV29-1; D call uncertain. Per germline, CDR1 SQVTM and CDR2 ANQGSEA. V was shortened by 4 bases and J by 0 bases, with 22 bases between the two germline ends. The CDR3 runs to 17 residues. This chain's CDR3 is CSVGWASRTSSSYEQYF. The DNA for the CDR3 is TGCAGCGTTGGGTGGGCCTCACGTACTTCGAGCTCCTACGAGCAGTACTTC.

The CDR3 here is CASSPPLTTEQYF. The DNA of the CDR3 is TGTGCCAGCAGCCCCCCCTTGACTACCGAGCAGTACTTC. This chain joins TRBV7-9 and TRBJ2-7; D perhaps matches TRBD2 (5 bases). The CDR3 runs 13 residues. V dropped 5 bases and J dropped 6 bases, with 14 bases sitting between them. Germline CDR1 is SEHNR and CDR2 is FQNEAQ (reference sequence). The full variable domain, with the rest looked up from reference TRBV7-9 and TRBJ2-7, is DTGVSQNPRHKITKRGQNVTFRCDPISEHNRLYWYRQTLGQGPEFLTYFQNEAQLEKSRLLSDRFSAERPKGSFSTLEIQRTEQGDSAMYLCASSPPLTTEQYFGPGTRLTVT.

The chain recombines TRBV5-8 with TRBJ1-6, with 9 bases lining up with TRBD1. This CDR3 has 14 amino acids. Losses at the gene ends were 0 bases for V and 9 bases for J; bases not matched to a gene: 1. CDR1 and CDR2 (germline): SGHTS, YDEGEE. For the CDR3, the DNA is TGTGCCAGCAGCTTGGGACAGGGGGTTTCACCCCTCCACTTT. Protein sequence: CASSLGQGVSPLHF.

This rearrangement joins TRBV2 to TRBJ2-7; the match to TRBD1 covers 7 bases. The V gene's germline CDR1 is SNHLY and CDR2 FYNNEI. The J segment lost 5 bases and the V segment lost 1 base, leaving 5 bases of the junction unmatched. The CDR3 spans 14 residues. The CDR3 spells CASSEGQGSDEQYF. The CDR3 DNA sequence: TGTGCCAGCAGTGAAGGACAGGGAAGCGACGAGCAGTACTTC.

V is TRBV19 and J is TRBJ2-7; 7 nucleotides match TRBD1. Germline CDR1 LNHDA, CDR2 SQIVND (reference sequence). After removal of 0 bases from V and 2 bases from J, the junction contained 7 bases not matched to a gene. This CDR3 region has 16 residues. The CDR3 DNA is TGTGCCAGTAGTATAGACGTTAGGGACAGCCCCTACGAGCAGTACTTC. This encodes CASSIDVRDSPYEQYF.

This clone was seen a single time. The chain's CDR3 is CASSLSNVNSPLHF. The CDR3 nucleotides read TGCGCCAGCAGCTTATCAAACGTTAATTCACCCCTCCACTTT. This chain connects TRBV5-1 to TRBJ1-6; D is uncertain. The CDR3 contains 14 residues. The ends were cut back, 2 bases at V and 6 bases at J, with 9 bases in the middle. Germline V gives CDR1 SGHRS, CDR2 YFSETQ.

The chain has TRBV19 and TRBJ2-1, with TRBD2 as a possible D gene (6 bases). Germline CDR1 LNHDA, CDR2 SQIVND (reference sequence). The CDR3 is 14 residues long. V lost 7 bases and J lost 4, with 14 bases in between. The CDR3 bases are TGTGCCAGTACCAAATTCGGGGGATACAATGAGCAGTTCTTC. This encodes CASTKFGGYNEQFF.

The chain uses TRBV7-2 and TRBJ2-5; D is tentatively TRBD1 or TRBD2 (6 bases each). Deletions cut 5 bases from V and 9 bases from J, with 16 bases between. This CDR3 has 13 amino acids. CDR1 is SGHTA and CDR2 is FQGNSA in the germline V gene. DNA of the CDR3: TGTGCCAGCAGCCCGGGACTTCCAGGGGCCCAGTACTTC. Amino acids: CASSPGLPGAQYF.

The V call is TRBV5-1, the J call TRBJ1-1, with 12 bases aligning to TRBD1. After removal of 4 bases from V and 4 bases from J, the junction contained 5 bases not matched to a gene. CDR1 is SGHRS, CDR2 YFSETQ, per germline. This CDR3 comprises 15 residues. This chain's CDR3 is CASSRGTGGGTEAFF. The CDR3 nucleotides read TGCGCCAGCAGCCGTGGGACAGGGGGCGGCACTGAAGCTTTCTTT.

This chain uses TRBV6-5 with TRBJ2-1; no firm D call. V was trimmed by 6 bases and J by 1 base, leaving 7 bases between them. This CDR3 is built from 13 residues. Per the germline V gene, CDR1 is MNHEY and CDR2 is SVGAGI. The CDR3 is CASSQFSYNEQFF. In nucleotides, the CDR3 is TGTGCCAGCAGCCAATTTTCCTACAATGAGCAGTTCTTC.

This clone came up once. The chain recombines TRBV10-2 with TRBJ2-1; D is unclear. This CDR3 has 12 residues. CDR1 is WSHSY and CDR2 is SAAADI in the germline V gene. The V end lost 3 bases, the J end lost 5 bases, and 5 bases lay between the germline ends. The CDR3, as DNA: TGCGCCAGCAGTGAAGTCAACAATGAGCAGTTCTTC. This codes for CASSEVNNEQFF.

The rearrangement links TRBV5-1 to TRBJ2-7; no reliable D call. The CDR3 length is 15 residues. V dropped 0 bases and J dropped 4 bases, with 14 bases sitting between them. Germline V lookup: CDR1 SGHRS, CDR2 YFSETQ. CDR3 in amino acids: CASSLGQHGGYEQYF. CDR3 DNA sequence: TGCGCCAGCAGCTTGGGTCAGCATGGTGGGTACGAGCAGTACTTC.

Many counts were recorded for this clone. This sample includes further DNA sequences coding for the same CDR3. The chain carries TRBV6-1 and TRBJ1-5; possibly TRBD1 for D (5 bases). Trimming shortened V by 2 bases and J by 1 base, and 9 bases separated the two germline ends. This CDR3 is 15 amino acids long. Germline V gene sequence: CDR1 MNHNS, CDR2 SASEGT. CDR3: CASSERGTSNQPQHF. The CDR3 DNA follows: TGTGCCAGCAGTGAACGGGGGACGAGCAATCAGCCCCAGCATTTT.

The J gene is TRBJ2-2, the V gene TRBV27; 7 bases map to TRBD2. Germline assignment: CDR1 MNHEY and CDR2 SMNVEV (reference sequence). The junction had 1 base not matched to a gene; V was cut back by 3 bases and J by 0 bases. The CDR3 has 15 residues. CDR3 sequence reads: CASSFGTTNTGELFF. CDR3 DNA sequence: TGTGCCAGCAGTTTCGGGACTACGAACACCGGGGAGCTGTTTTTT.

This chain uses TRBV11-3 with TRBJ2-2; D is possibly TRBD1 or TRBD2 (5 bases each). Trimming took 4 bases from V and 7 from J, leaving 13 bases between them. Germline V gene sequence: CDR1 SGHNT, CDR2 YENEEA. The CDR3 contains 14 residues. CDR3 in DNA: TGTGCCAGCAGCTCTACCGGGACGCGCGGGGAGCTGTTTTTT. This sequence encodes CASSSTGTRGELFF. The variable domain in full, completed from reference TRBV11-3 and TRBJ2-2, reads EAGVVQSPRYKIIEKKQPVAFWCNPISGHNTLYWYLQNLGQGPELLIRYENEEAVDDSQLPKDRFSAERLKGVDSTLKIQPAELGDSAVYLCASSSTGTRGELFFGEGSRLTVL.

V gene TRBV10-2 combines with J gene TRBJ2-3; D is unresolved. Germline CDR1 is WSHSY and CDR2 is SAAADI. The CDR3 is 14 residues long. Trimming took 2 bases from V and 6 from J, leaving 12 bases between them. CDR3: CASSEVAGRDTQYF. CDR3 nucleotide sequence: TGCGCCAGCAGTGAGGTGGCTGGTCGGGATACGCAGTATTTT.

The gene calls are TRBV7-9 and TRBJ1-6; the D is unclear. Germline CDR1 reads SEHNR; CDR2 reads FQNEAQ (reference sequence). The ends were cut back, 5 bases at V and 7 bases at J, with 12 bases in the middle. This CDR3 region has 14 residues. The CDR3 region has the DNA TGTGCCAGCAGCATAGAGGCCGGAAATTCACCCCTCCACTTT. Its protein is CASSIEAGNSPLHF.

The genes are TRBV24-1 and TRBJ2-1; D unclear. Trimming pared 0 bases from V and 12 bases from J, leaving 17 bases between. The CDR3 spans 15 residues. Germline values: CDR1 KGHDR, CDR2 SFDVKD. The CDR3 reads CATSDLEQAVKGQFF. The CDR3 nucleotides are TGTGCCACCAGTGATTTGGAGCAGGCCGTCAAGGGGCAGTTCTTC.

There are a few counts of this clone. The chain carries TRBV2 and TRBJ2-1; the D is unclear. This CDR3 contains 12 residues. CDR1 is SNHLY, CDR2 FYNNEI, per germline. Trimming removed 3 bases from V and 7 bases from J, with 7 bases in between. CDR3 region: CASSDHSNEQFF. The CDR3, as DNA: TGTGCCAGCAGTGATCACTCAAATGAGCAGTTCTTC.

The rearrangement links TRBV18 to TRBJ2-7; D may match TRBD1 or TRBD2 (5 bases each). The V gene lost 4 bases and the J gene lost 4 bases, with 14 bases spanning the gap. CDR1 and CDR2 from the germline V gene are KGHSH and LQKENI. CDR3 length: 14 residues. CDR3 nucleotides: TGTGCCAGCTCACTAACGTCAGGGAGTTACGAGCAGTACTTC. Residues: CASSLTSGSYEQYF.

V gene TRBV9 combines with J gene TRBJ1-1; D is ambiguous. Trimming removed 0 bases at V and 8 bases at J, with 17 bases between. Germline-derived CDR1 and CDR2 are SGDLS and YYNGEE. The CDR3 sequence is 15 residues long. In nucleotides, the CDR3 is TGTGCCAGCAGCGTAGAAGGTACCGCCGGTTTCGAAGCTTTCTTT. Translated, it gives CASSVEGTAGFEAFF.

This sequence joins TRBV19 and TRBJ2-1; TRBD2 matches at 9 bases. Trimming cost V 4 bases and J 2 bases; bases outside gene matches: 6. In germline, CDR1 is LNHDA, CDR2 SQIVND (reference sequence). The CDR3 runs 16 residues. The CDR3 nucleotides are TGTGCCAGTAGTACCTCGACTAGCGGTACCTACAATGAGCAGTTCTTC. Encoded protein: CASSTSTSGTYNEQFF.

V is TRBV6-2 or TRBV6-3 and J is TRBJ1-1; weak D call: TRBD1 (5 bases). This CDR3 comprises 18 residues. Trimming removed 2 bases at V and 0 bases at J, with 19 bases between. Germline CDR1 is MNHEY and CDR2 is SVGEGT. CDR3 protein: CASSYAFIGWGVNTEAFF. The CDR3 DNA is TGTGCCAGCAGTTACGCGTTCATAGGTTGGGGCGTGAACACTGAAGCTTTCTTT.

The chain employs TRBV6-2 or TRBV6-3 and TRBJ1-6; D remains ambiguous. Per the germline V gene, CDR1 is MNHEY and CDR2 is SVGEGT. Trimming cost V 6 bases and J 6 bases, with 12 bases left between them. CDR3 length equals 14 residues. This CDR3 is CASSRRLVNSPLHF. DNA for the CDR3: TGTGCCAGCAGCCGCCGGTTGGTTAATTCACCCCTCCACTTT.

CDR3 protein: CASSQATAGELFF. The CDR3 DNA is TGTGCCAGCAGCCAGGCTACCGCCGGGGAGCTGTTTTTT. The genes are TRBV3-1 (or the pseudogene TRBV3-2) and TRBJ2-2, with D uncertain. The germline V and J ends were trimmed by 3 bases and 6 bases, with 8 bases remaining between them. Germline lookup yields CDR1 LGHDT and CDR2 YNNKEL (reference sequence). CDR3 length equals 13 residues.